Listed below are T cell receptor beta chains from one sample, sequenced in a study of cytomegalovirus exposure and HLA in healthy donors. Profiled with immunoSEQ multiplex PCR; TCRdb holds only in-frame clones, not every one. The table shows 95,000 to 110,000 clones, with over 65% occurring only once. The sample was PBMCs. These receptor sequences come from a woman aged 40 to 50 in good health and CMV-seropositive. Each CDR3 is given with its conserved first and last residue. A D gene is named only where the DNA matches it firmly. Clone size appears in some rows only: once, few, many, or a class for an expanded clone.

>TRBJ2-3|-|-|TRBV5-4
CASSIRDGGADTQYF
>TRBJ1-1|few|-|TRBV6-5
CASSTPRGAFF
>TRBJ1-1|few|TRBD1|TRBV28
CASSLGGQGANTEAFF
>TRBJ1-3|-|TRBD1|TRBV19
CASSIGQGVSGNTIYF
>TRBJ2-7|-|-|TRBV30
CARGAAYEQYF
>TRBJ1-1|-|TRBD1|TRBV7-6
CASSLVGVLGGKGAFF
>TRBJ2-3|-|-|TRBV7-3
CASSRRGGAADTQYF
>TRBJ2-5|-|-|TRBV15
CATSRDRNQETQYF
>TRBJ2-7|few|TRBD1|TRBV19
CAGRDRKYEQYF
>TRBJ1-2|-|TRBD1|TRBV14
CASSQAGGGYGYTF
>TRBJ2-2|-|TRBD2|TRBV5-1
CASSLGWTRDAGELFF
>TRBJ2-7|-|TRBD1|TRBV19
CASSINRGSHEQYF
>TRBJ1-5|-|-|TRBV2
CASSPTGLGNQPQHF
>TRBJ1-4|-|-|TRBV19
CASSATTEAIRFF
>TRBJ1-1|-|-|TRBV5-1
CASSLGGGHTPEAFF
>TRBJ1-1|-|-|TRBV30
CAWSTRNTEAFF
>TRBJ2-3|-|-|TRBV10-3
CAISESDRPDTQYF
>TRBJ1-5|-|TRBD1|TRBV6-4
CASRGVGPGGRQPQHF
>TRBJ2-2|-|TRBD2|TRBV7-2
CASRSSGGAAGELFF
>TRBJ1-2|-|-|TRBV5-8
CASSLGGLGLDYGYTF
>TRBJ1-1|-|-|TRBV11-2
CASSFVQSNTEAFF
>TRBJ1-1|-|TRBD1|TRBV18
CASSPSNRGNTEAFF
>TRBJ1-5|-|TRBD1|TRBV7-8
CASRGQGGQPQHF
>TRBJ2-3|-|TRBD2|TRBV5-4
CASSPRLAGERDTQYF
>TRBJ2-1|-|TRBD2|TRBV13
CASSAGENEQFF
>TRBJ1-5|-|TRBD1|TRBV2
CASRTGGSQPQHF
>TRBJ1-6|few|TRBD1|TRBV5-1
CASSLRDRTPTAPLHF
>TRBJ1-5|few|-|TRBV7-9
CASSLSPGGNQPQHF
>TRBJ2-3|once|TRBD2|TRBV4-1
CASSQGWSGGGTDTQYF
>TRBJ1-1|-|TRBD1|TRBV2
CASYLSGDRGLNTEAFF
>TRBJ2-2|-|TRBD1|TRBV18
CASSQGQDTGELFF
>TRBJ2-3|few|TRBD1|TRBV2
CASRSNRGSTDTQYF
>TRBJ2-5|-|TRBD2|TRBV2
CASGNSGGKQETQYF
>TRBJ1-3|-|TRBD1|TRBV5-6
CASSTDREAGNTIYF
>TRBJ2-7|-|TRBD2|TRBV6-5
CASKGEGNEQYF
>TRBJ1-1|-|-|TRBV30
CAWRDPSRGNTEAFF
>TRBJ1-2|-|TRBD1|TRBV5-4
CASSSPGQRSGGYTF
>TRBJ1-4|-|TRBD1|TRBV6-5
CASSRRTGSNEKLFF
>TRBJ2-5|few|TRBD1|TRBV7-9
CASSLGTGGAGETQYF
>TRBJ1-1|-|TRBD1|TRBV2
CASSEIRGSTEAFF
>TRBJ2-3|-|TRBD2|TRBV5-1
CASSLGVLAPDTQYF
>TRBJ1-5|-|-|TRBV7-2
CASSVTSVQPQHF
>TRBJ1-6|-|-|TRBV27
CASKRGELYNSPLHF
>TRBJ1-4|-|TRBD1|TRBV18
CASSTGAGQGREKLFF
>TRBJ2-2|once|-|TRBV19
CASSRWRVSNTGELFF
>TRBJ1-2|few|TRBD1|TRBV5-5
CASSLAYRGDGYTF
>TRBJ1-5|-|TRBD1|TRBV7-8
CASSLRGQNSNQPQHF
>TRBJ1-1|-|TRBD1|TRBV30
CAWSELTGGNTEAFF
>TRBJ2-1|-|-|TRBV5-1
CATTPGTLANEQFF
>TRBJ1-2|-|-|TRBV27
CASSLAAGAGYTF
>TRBJ1-2|-|TRBD1|TRBV4-1
CASSLRTGGDGYTF
>TRBJ1-5|-|-|TRBV27
CASSSGRVGNQPQHF
>TRBJ1-5|-|-|TRBV18
CASSPRQENQPQHF
>TRBJ2-2|-|TRBD1|TRBV7-9
CASSLRTGTGELFF
>TRBJ1-3|-|-|TRBV7-2
CASSLGGRGGNTIYF
>TRBJ2-3|-|TRBD2|TRBV30
CAWSISGTTDTDTQYF
>TRBJ2-1|few|TRBD2|TRBV7-3
CASSPRLAADEQFF
>TRBJ1-4|-|-|TRBV7-2
CASSRQRDEKLFF
>TRBJ1-6|few|TRBD1|TRBV5-1
CASSLRTGAIVRSPLHF